This section outlines one TCR beta chain sequence together with its context. The protocol was immunoSEQ multiplex PCR, while the TCRdb copy is restricted to in-frame clones and leaves out a portion. The sample records 250,000 to 300,000 clones, 70% to 90% being singletons. These data come from a study of blood T cell repertoires in COVID-19. Trimming removed 0 bases from V and 4 bases from J, with 13 bases in between. The CDR3 consists of 16 residues. CDR1 is MNHNS, CDR2 SASEGT, per germline. The chain joins TRBV6-1 to TRBJ1-3; TRBD1 might be the D (5 bases). The receptor's source is a man aged 18-30 years with active or convalescent COVID-19. Sequencing was done on a sample of peripheral blood. This chain's CDR3 is CASSEAWGRTGNTIYF. The CDR3 coding sequence is TGTGCCAGCAGTGAAGCATGGGGGAGGACAGGAAACACCATATATTTT.